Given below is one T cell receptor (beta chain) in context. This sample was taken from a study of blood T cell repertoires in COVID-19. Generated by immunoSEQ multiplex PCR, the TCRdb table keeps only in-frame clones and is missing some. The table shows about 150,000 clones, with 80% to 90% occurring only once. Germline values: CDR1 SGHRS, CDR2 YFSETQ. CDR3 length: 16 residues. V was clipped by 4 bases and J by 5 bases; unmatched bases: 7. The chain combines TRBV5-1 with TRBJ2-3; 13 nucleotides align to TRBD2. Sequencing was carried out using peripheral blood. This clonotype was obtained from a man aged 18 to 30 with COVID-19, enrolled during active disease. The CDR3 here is CASSTEGLAGVDTQYF. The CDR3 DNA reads TGCGCCAGCAGCACGGAAGGACTAGCGGGAGTAGATACGCAGTATTTT.